Sequencing of this T cell receptor beta chain was carried out in a study of yellow fever vaccine responses in identical twins. Via MiXCR, TCRdb re-called the RT-PCR reads, giving one row per CDR3 protein. This sample has 18,000 or so distinct CDR3 sequences, with approximately 63% found just once. Germline CDR1 reads MNHNS; CDR2 reads SASEGT. V trimming: 4 bases; J trimming: 6 bases; junction bases outside the gene matches: 6. CDR3 length: 15 amino acids. The chain joins TRBV6-1 to TRBJ2-2; 9 nucleotides line up with TRBD2. The source was T cells from blood (PBMCs), unsorted or a sorted subset (not recorded which), collected before or after yellow fever vaccination (not recorded which). This sequence originates from a woman aged 18-30 years who received the yellow fever vaccine. CDR3 sequence: CASSAGTSSSGELFF. The CDR3 DNA follows: TGTGCCAGCAGTGCCGGGACTAGCAGTTCCGGGGAGCTGTTTTTT.